This T cell receptor (beta chain) emerged from a study of blood T cell repertoires in COVID-19. Study at large: Donors in the United States, Italy and Spain gave samples during acute or convalescent COVID-19. In each case, the material was cDNA or gDNA derived from T cells, B-cell-depleted T cells, or PBMCs.

Using immunoSEQ multiplex PCR, the repertoire was profiled, and TCRdb retains in-frame clones only, with some absent. The table has a few hundred thousand clones, approximately 86% seen once. Germline values: CDR1 SGHDT, CDR2 YYEEEE. Trimming at V came to 4 bases and at J to 3 bases, leaving 5 bases not matched to a gene. The CDR3 is 15 residues long. The sequence was collected from a man between 18 and 35 years old with active or convalescent COVID-19. The J gene is TRBJ2-3, the V gene TRBV5-6; TRBD2 matches 10 bases. What was sequenced was peripheral blood. CDR3 region: CASSTTGLATDTQYF. CDR3 coding DNA: TGTGCCAGCAGCACCACGGGACTAGCGACAGATACGCAGTATTTT.